This T cell receptor beta chain was obtained from a study of CD4 T cells in relation to SARS-CoV-2 and coronaviruses. Trimming pared 5 bases from V and 4 bases from J, leaving 14 bases between. CDR1 MDHEN and CDR2 SYDVKM come from the germline V gene. This CDR3 is built from 14 residues. Turning to this clone: Its antigen is currently unknown.

Assay: immunoSEQ multiplex PCR; the TCRdb copy retains only in-frame clones and omits some. The table records 36,000 or so clones, about 80% of them present only once. The chain links TRBV28 to TRBJ1-2; D is uncertain. This clonotype was obtained from an adult with COVID-19. Sequencing input: memory CD4+ T cells from PBMCs, cultured in vitro. CDR3 protein: CASSATWESYGYTF. As DNA, the CDR3 is TGTGCCAGCAGTGCCACTTGGGAGAGCTATGGCTACACCTTC.